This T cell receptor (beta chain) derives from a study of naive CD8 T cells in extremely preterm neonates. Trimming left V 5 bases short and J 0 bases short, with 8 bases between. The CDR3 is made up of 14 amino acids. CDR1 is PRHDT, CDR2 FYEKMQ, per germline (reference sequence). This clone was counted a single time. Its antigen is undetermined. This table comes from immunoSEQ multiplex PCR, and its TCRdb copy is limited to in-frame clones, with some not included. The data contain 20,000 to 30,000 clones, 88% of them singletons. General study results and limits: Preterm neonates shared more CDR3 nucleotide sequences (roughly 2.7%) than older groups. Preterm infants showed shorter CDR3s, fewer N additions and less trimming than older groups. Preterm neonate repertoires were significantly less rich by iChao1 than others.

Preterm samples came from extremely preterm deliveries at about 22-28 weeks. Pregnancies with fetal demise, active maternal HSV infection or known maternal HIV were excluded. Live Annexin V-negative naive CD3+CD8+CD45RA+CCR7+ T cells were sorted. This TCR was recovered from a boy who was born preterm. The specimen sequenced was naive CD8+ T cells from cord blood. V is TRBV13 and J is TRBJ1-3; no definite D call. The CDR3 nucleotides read TGTGCCAGCAGCCCAAGGGACTCTGGAAACACCATATATTTT. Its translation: CASSPRDSGNTIYF. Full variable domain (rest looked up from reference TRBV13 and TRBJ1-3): AAGVIQSPRHLIKEKRETATLKCYPIPRHDTVYWYQQGPGQDPQFLISFYEKMQSDKGSIPDRFSAQQFSDYHSELNMSSLELGDSALYFCASSPRDSGNTIYFGEGSWLTVV.